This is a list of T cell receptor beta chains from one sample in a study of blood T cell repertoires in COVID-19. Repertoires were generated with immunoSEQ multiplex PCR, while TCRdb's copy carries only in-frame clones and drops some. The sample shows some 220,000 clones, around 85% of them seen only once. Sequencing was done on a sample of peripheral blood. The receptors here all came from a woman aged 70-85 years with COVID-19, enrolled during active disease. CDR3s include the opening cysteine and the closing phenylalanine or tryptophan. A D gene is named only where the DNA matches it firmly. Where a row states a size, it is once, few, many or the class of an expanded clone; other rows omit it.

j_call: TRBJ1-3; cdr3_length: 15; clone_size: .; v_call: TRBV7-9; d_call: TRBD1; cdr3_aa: CASSFGGTGGNTIYF; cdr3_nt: TGTGCCAGCAGCTTCGGAGGGACAGGGGGAAACACCATATATTTT
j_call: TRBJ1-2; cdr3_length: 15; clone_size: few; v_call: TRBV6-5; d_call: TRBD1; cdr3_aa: CASSYTRDSGTGYTF; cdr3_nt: TGTGCCAGCAGTTACACGAGGGACAGTGGAACTGGCTACACCTTC
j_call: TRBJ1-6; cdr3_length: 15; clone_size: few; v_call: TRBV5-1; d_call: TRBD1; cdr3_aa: CASSGGQGPNSPLHF; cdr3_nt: TGCGCCAGCAGCGGCGGACAGGGACCAAATTCACCCCTCCACTTT
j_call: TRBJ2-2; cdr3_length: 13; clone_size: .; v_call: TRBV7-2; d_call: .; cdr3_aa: CVSSLAVTGELFF; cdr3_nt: TGTGTCAGCAGCTTAGCCGTCACCGGGGAGCTGTTTTTT
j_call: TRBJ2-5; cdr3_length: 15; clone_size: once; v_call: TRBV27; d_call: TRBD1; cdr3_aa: CASIPYEGAQETQYF; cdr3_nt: TGTGCCAGCATCCCCTACGAGGGGGCTCAAGAGACCCAGTACTTC
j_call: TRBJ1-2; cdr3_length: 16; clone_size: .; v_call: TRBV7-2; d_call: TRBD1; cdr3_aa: CASSPRQGPGLYGYTF; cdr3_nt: TGTGCCAGCAGCCCAAGACAGGGTCCGGGGCTCTATGGCTACACCTTC
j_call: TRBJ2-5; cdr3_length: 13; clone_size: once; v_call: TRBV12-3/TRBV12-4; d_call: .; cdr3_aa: CASRPGNQETQYF; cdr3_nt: TGTGCCAGCAGACCCGGGAACCAAGAGACCCAGTACTTC
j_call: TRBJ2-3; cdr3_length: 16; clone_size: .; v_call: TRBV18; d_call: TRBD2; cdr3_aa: CASSGLAGAGTDTQYF; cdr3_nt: TGTGCCAGCTCCGGACTAGCGGGGGCGGGCACAGATACGCAGTATTTT
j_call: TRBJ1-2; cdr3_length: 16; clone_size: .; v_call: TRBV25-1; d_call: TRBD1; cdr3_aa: CASSDLNDRGIYGYTF; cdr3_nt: TGTGCCAGCAGTGATCTGAACGACAGGGGGATCTATGGCTACACCTTC
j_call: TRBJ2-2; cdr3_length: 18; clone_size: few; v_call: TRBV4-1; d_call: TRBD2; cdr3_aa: CASSHGLGLAGITGELFF; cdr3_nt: TGCGCCAGCAGCCATGGACTGGGGCTAGCGGGAATCACCGGGGAGCTGTTTTTT
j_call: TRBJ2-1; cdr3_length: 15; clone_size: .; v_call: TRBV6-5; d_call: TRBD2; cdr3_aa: CASSLAGSSYNEQFF; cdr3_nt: TGTGCCAGCAGTTTAGCGGGGAGCTCCTACAATGAGCAGTTCTTC
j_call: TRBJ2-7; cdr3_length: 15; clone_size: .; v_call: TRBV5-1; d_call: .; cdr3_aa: CASSISQVDNYEQYF; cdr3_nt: TGCGCCAGCAGCATTAGCCAAGTTGATAACTACGAGCAGTACTTC
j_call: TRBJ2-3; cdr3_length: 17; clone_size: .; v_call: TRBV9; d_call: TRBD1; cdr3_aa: CASSSPGTGVLTDTQYF; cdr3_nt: TGTGCCAGCAGCTCTCCCGGGACAGGGGTCCTCACAGATACGCAGTATTTT
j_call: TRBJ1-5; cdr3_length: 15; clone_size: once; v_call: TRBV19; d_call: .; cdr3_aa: CASSINRPHNQPQHF; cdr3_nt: TGTGCCAGTAGTATCAACAGGCCCCACAATCAGCCCCAGCATTTT
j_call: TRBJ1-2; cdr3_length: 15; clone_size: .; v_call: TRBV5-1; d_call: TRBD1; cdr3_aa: CASSTQGDTNYGYTF; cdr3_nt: TGCGCCAGCAGCACACAGGGGGATACGAACTATGGCTACACCTTC
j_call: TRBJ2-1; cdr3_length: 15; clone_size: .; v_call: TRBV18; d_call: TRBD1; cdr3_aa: CASSPGQGFDNEQFF; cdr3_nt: TGTGCCAGCTCACCGGGACAGGGCTTCGACAATGAGCAGTTCTTC
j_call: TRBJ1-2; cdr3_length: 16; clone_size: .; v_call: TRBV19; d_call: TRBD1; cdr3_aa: CASRTPGTVENYGYTF; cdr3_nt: TGTGCCAGTAGGACACCCGGGACAGTTGAAAACTATGGCTACACCTTC
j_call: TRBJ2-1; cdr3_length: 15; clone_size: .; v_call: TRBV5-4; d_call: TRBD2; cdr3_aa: CASSSLGLAGGEQFF; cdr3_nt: TGTGCCAGCAGCTCCCTGGGACTAGCGGGTGGAGAGCAGTTCTTC
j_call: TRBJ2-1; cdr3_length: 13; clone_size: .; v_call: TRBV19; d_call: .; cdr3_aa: CASSTGQNNEQFF; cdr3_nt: TGTGCCAGTAGTACCGGACAAAACAATGAGCAGTTCTTC
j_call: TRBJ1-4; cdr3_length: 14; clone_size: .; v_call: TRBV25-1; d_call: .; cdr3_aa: CASSEWTANEKLFF; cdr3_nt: TGTGCCAGCAGTGAATGGACAGCTAATGAAAAACTGTTTTTT
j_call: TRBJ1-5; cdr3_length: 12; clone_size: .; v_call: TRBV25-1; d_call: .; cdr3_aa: CASSGSPGAQHF; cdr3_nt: TGTGCCAGCAGTGGGAGCCCCGGGGCCCAGCATTTT
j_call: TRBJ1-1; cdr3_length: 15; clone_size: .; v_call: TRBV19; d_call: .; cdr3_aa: CASSIDGLDLIEAFF; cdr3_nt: TGTGCCAGTAGTATTGACGGACTAGACTTAATAGAAGCTTTCTTT
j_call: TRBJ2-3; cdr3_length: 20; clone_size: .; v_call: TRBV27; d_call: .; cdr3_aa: CASSKGLLPPFGPSTDTQYF; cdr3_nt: TGTGCCAGCAGTAAGGGACTTCTACCCCCCTTCGGTCCAAGCACAGATACGCAGTATTTT
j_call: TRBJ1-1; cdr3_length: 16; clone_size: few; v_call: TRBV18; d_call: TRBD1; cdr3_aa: CASSQLTTGMNTEAFF; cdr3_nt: TGTGCCAGCTCACAATTGACGACAGGGATGAACACTGAAGCTTTCTTT
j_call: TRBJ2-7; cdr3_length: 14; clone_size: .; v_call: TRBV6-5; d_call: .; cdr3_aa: CASRFGHRDYEQYF; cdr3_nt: TGTGCCAGCCGATTCGGGCACCGGGACTACGAGCAGTACTTC
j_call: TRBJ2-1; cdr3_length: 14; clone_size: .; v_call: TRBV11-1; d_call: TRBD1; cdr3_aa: CASSTLGQVNEQFF; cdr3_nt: TGTGCCAGCAGCACCCTGGGACAGGTCAATGAGCAGTTCTTC
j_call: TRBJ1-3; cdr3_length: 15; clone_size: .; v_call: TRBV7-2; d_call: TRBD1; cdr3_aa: CASSLTGGVGNTIYF; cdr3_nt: TGTGCCAGCAGCCTAACAGGGGGTGTTGGAAACACCATATATTTT
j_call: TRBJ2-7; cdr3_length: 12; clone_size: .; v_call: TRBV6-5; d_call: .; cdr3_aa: CASSDTYYEQYF; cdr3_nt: TGTGCCAGCAGCGACACCTACTACGAGCAGTACTTC
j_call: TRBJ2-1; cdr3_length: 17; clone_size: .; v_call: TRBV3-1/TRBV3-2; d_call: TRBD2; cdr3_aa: CASSGTSGGLSYNEQFF; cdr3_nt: TGTGCCAGCAGTGGGACTAGCGGGGGGTTATCCTACAATGAGCAGTTCTTC
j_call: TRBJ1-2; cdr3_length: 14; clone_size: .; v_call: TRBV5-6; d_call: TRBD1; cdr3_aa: CASSLGTGMVGYTF; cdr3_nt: TGTGCCAGCAGCTTAGGGACAGGCATGGTGGGCTACACCTTC
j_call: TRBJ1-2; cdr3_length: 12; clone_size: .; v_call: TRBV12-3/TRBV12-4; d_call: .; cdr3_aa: CASRLGEGGYTF; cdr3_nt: TGTGCCAGCAGGTTAGGCGAGGGTGGCTACACCTTC
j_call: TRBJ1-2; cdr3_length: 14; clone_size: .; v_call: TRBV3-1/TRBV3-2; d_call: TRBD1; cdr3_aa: CASSHPGQPMGYTF; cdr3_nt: TGTGCCAGCAGCCACCCGGGACAGCCTATGGGCTACACCTTC
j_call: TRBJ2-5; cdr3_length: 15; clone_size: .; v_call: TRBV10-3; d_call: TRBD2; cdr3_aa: CAISGIAGLGETQYF; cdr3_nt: TGTGCCATCAGTGGAATAGCGGGGTTAGGGGAGACCCAGTACTTC
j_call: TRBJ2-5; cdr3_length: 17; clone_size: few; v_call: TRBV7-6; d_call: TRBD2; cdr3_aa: CASSLARAGGPRETQYF; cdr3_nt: TGTGCCAGCAGCTTAGCGCGGGCGGGGGGCCCTCGGGAGACCCAGTACTTC
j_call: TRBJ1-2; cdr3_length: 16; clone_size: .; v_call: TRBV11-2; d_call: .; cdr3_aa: CASSLDLAGANYGYTF; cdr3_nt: TGTGCCAGCAGCTTAGATTTAGCGGGAGCTAACTATGGCTACACCTTC
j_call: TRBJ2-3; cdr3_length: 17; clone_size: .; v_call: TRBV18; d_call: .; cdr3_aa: CASSIQSALASTDTQYF; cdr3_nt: TGTGCCAGCTCAATTCAGAGCGCGCTTGCTAGCACAGATACGCAGTATTTT
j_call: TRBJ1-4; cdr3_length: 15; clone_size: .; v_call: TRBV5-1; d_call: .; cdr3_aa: CASTNQQGTNEKLFF; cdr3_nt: TGCGCCAGTACTAATCAACAGGGCACTAATGAAAAACTGTTTTTT
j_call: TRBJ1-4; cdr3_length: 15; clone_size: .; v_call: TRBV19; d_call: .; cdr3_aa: CASSPRESSNEKLFF; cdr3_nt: TGTGCCAGTAGTCCAAGGGAGAGCTCTAATGAAAAACTGTTTTTT
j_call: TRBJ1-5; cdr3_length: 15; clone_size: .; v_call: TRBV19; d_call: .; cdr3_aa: CASSIEGVGNQPQHF; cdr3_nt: TGTGCCAGTAGTATAGAAGGGGTGGGCAATCAGCCCCAGCATTTT
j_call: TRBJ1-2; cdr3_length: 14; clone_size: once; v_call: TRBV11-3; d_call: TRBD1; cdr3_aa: CASSNRDRGHGYTF; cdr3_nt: TGTGCCAGCAGCAACCGGGACAGGGGCCATGGCTACACCTTC
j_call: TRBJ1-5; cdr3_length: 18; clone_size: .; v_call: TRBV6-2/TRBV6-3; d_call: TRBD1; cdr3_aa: CASSPGQAPLYSNQPQHF; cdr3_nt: TGTGCCAGCAGTCCCGGACAGGCGCCCCTTTATAGCAATCAGCCCCAGCATTTT
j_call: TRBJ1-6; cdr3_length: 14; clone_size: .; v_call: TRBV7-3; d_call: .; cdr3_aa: CASSKVGQNSPLHF; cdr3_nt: TGTGCCAGCAGCAAAGTTGGACAGAATTCACCCCTCCACTTT
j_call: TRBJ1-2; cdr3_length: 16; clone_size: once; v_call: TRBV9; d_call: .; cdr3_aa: CASSVDSGELDYGYTF; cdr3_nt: TGTGCCAGCAGCGTAGATTCAGGGGAGCTTGACTATGGCTACACCTTC
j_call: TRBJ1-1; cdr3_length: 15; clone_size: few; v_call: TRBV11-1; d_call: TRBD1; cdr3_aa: CASSLNHRGWTEAFF; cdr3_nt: TGTGCCAGCAGCTTAAATCACAGGGGATGGACTGAAGCTTTCTTT
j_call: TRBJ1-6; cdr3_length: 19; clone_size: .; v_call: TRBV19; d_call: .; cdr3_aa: CASSPWVGQTSSYNSPLHF; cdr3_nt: TGTGCCAGTAGTCCGTGGGTCGGACAGACGAGCTCCTATAATTCACCCCTCCACTTT
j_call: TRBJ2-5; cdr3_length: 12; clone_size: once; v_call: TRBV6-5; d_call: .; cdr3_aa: CASSSRQETQYF; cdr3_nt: TGTGCCAGCAGTAGTAGACAAGAGACCCAGTACTTC
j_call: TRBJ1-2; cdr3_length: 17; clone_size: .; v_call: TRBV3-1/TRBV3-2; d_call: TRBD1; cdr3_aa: CASSQEGPGGAYYGYTF; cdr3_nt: TGTGCCAGCAGCCAAGAGGGGCCAGGGGGCGCGTATTATGGCTACACCTTC